The table lists the clone carrying this TCR beta chain with many counts. Its antigen is as yet unknown. Germline CDR1 DFQATT, CDR2 SNEGSKA (reference sequence). This CDR3 region has 19 residues. With 0 bases removed from V and 1 base from J, the gap between germline ends came to 23 bases. This sample stems from a study of regulatory T cells in long-lasting Graves disease. At the level of the study: Newly diagnosed Graves' patients had taken antithyroid drugs under 3 months.

Through Arm-PCR of CDR3 regions and iRepertoire HTBI primers, TCR beta libraries were built. Via MiXCR, TCRdb re-called the multiplex PCR reads, giving one row per CDR3 protein. The sample includes hundreds of thousands of distinct CDR3 sequences, less than 15% of them seen just once. The study, taken as a whole, reports: Newly diagnosed Graves' patients had higher TCR diversity than persistent ones. A greater number of public clonotypes (approximately 2,500) was shared by persistent patients than by new patients (approximately 880).

Time point noted: newly diagnosed GD, antithyroid drugs for less than 3 months. There was RNA extracted from PBMCs, and the TCR library was made from it. A further study also used this sample, focusing on T cells in Graves' hyperthyroidism and ophthalmopathy. This second report adds: First-round RT-PCR targeting the TCR CDR3 was performed with the HTBI primer set.

This chain joins TRBV20-1 and TRBJ2-3; a possible D gene is TRBD1 (5 bases). The sequence was collected from a man under 40 with Graves disease. Material: peripheral blood mononuclear cells (PBMCs), obtained at new diagnosis, from a patient treated with antithyroid drugs. CDR3 coding DNA: TGCAGTGCTAGAGAATCCAGGGTCTACCCCGATGGTCGCACAGATACGCAGTATTTT. This codes for CSARESRVYPDGRTDTQYF.